Reported below is one TCR beta chain. Each CDR3 protein gets one entry after TCRdb re-called the RT-PCR reads with MiXCR. The table records 600,000 to 700,000 distinct CDR3 sequences, 14% of them present only once. Germline V gives CDR1 SGHDN, CDR2 FVKESK. There are 16 residues in the CDR3. V dropped 3 bases and J dropped 4; count of bases not matched to a gene: 8. This sample is drawn from a study of response to subunit inactivated influenza vaccine. V is TRBV14 and J is TRBJ2-1; 8 bases are shared with TRBD1. Here the sequenced sample was PBMCs from blood, taken approximately 15 days before vaccination. The source is a man aged 50 to 60 who received an inactivated influenza vaccine. CDR3 nucleotide sequence: TGTGCCAGCAGCCACCCCGGGACAGGAGATTACAATGAGCAGTTCTTC. Its protein is CASSHPGTGDYNEQFF.